These 16 T cell receptor beta chains were all obtained from the same sample, sequenced in a study of OX40 agonist ivuxolimab in advanced cancers. Libraries were prepared through the immunoSEQ multiplex PCR assay. Sourced from immuneACCESS, this table was stored by TCRdb with only in-frame sequences that have V and J called. A share of the clones is absent; for the studies checked, an unresolved V gene accounts for under half, and the remainder has no known explanation. This sample holds 75,000 to 100,000 clones; more than 85% were observed only once. The ten largest clonotypes hold around 0.33% of the sample. This specimen consisted of CD4+ or CD8+ T cells sorted from blood, obtained in a trial of the OX40 agonist ivuxolimab. Every receptor here comes from an adult with an advanced solid tumor such as melanoma, head and neck, liver or kidney cancer.

Comment on this clone: The conserved closing phenylalanine or tryptophan is absent in this CDR3, likely reflecting a read error. The limits of the CDR3 on the DNA are not certain, so only TCRdb's listed CDR3 is given. The chain is built from TRBV15 and TRBJ2-3; whether TRBD2, the table's D call, matches the DNA was not checked. The CDR3 sequence runs 18 residues, both termini included. From germline, CDR1 is LNHNV and CDR2 YYDKDF (reference sequence). This chain's CDR3 is CATSKAGSAGYVQYFFEY.

The genes are TRBV28 and TRBJ1-1; no clear D gene. The germline CDR1 and CDR2 sequences are MDHEN and SYDVKM. V was clipped by 2 bases and J by 5 bases, with 12 bases between them. The CDR3 has 14 residues. The CDR3 protein is CASSLGPGSTEAFF. The CDR3 region has the DNA TGTGCCAGCAGTTTAGGGCCCGGTAGTACTGAAGCTTTCTTT.

The chain recombines TRBV10-3 with TRBJ2-3; 7 nucleotides align to TRBD1. The CDR3 has 14 residues. Germline V CDR1 and CDR2: ENHRY, SYGVKD. V was pared by 2 bases and J by 3 bases, with 2 bases of the junction left unmatched. The CDR3 is CAISEGRGTDTQYF. CDR3 DNA: TGTGCCATCAGTGAGGGCAGGGGGACAGATACGCAGTATTTT.

The chain combines TRBV7-9 with TRBJ2-2; the D is unclear. Trimming took off 1 base at V and 1 base at J, with 10 bases between the two ends. CDR1 and CDR2 from the germline V gene are SEHNR and FQNEAQ (reference sequence). The CDR3 loop spans 16 amino acids. CDR3: CASSLVLAENTGELFF. CDR3 coding DNA: TGTGCCAGCAGCTTAGTTTTGGCAGAGAACACCGGGGAGCTGTTTTTT.

The V and J genes are TRBV6-5 and TRBJ1-1; 7 bases map to TRBD1. CDR1 and CDR2 from the germline V gene are MNHEY and SVGAGI. The CDR3 is 15 residues long. The ends lost 7 bases at V and 0 bases at J; junction bases unmatched: 8. In DNA form, the CDR3 reads TGTGCCAGCAAACCAGCAGGGGGGATGAACACTGAAGCTTTCTTT. Translated: CASKPAGGMNTEAFF.

The chain couples TRBV18 to TRBJ2-2; the D gene is possibly TRBD1 (6 bases). Germline lookup yields CDR1 KGHSH and CDR2 LQKENI. This CDR3 has 17 amino acids. The ends were cut back, 2 bases at V and 3 bases at J, with 16 bases in the middle. The CDR3 reads CASSPWRTGTDTGELFF. The CDR3 coding sequence is TGTGCCAGCTCACCATGGAGAACAGGGACGGACACCGGGGAGCTGTTTTTT.

The rearrangement joins TRBV19 to TRBJ2-1; TRBD2 aligns across 11 bases. Per germline, CDR1 LNHDA and CDR2 SQIVND (reference sequence). This CDR3 comprises 18 residues. V lost 6 bases to trimming and J lost 8 bases; unmatched junction nucleotides: 18. CDR3 nucleotides: TGTGCCAGTAGCGGGGAGATAGCGGGAGGGCTGGCTGGGGATGAGCAGTTCTTC. Its protein product is CASSGEIAGGLAGDEQFF. Complete variable domain (other parts from reference TRBV19 and TRBJ2-1): DGGITQSPKYLFRKEGQNVTLSCEQNLNHDAMYWYRQDPGQGLRLIYYSQIVNDFQKGDIAEGYSVSREKKESFPLTVTSAQKNPTAFYLCASSGEIAGGLAGDEQFFGPGTRLTVL.

The chain employs TRBV21-1 and TRBJ1-4; the table names TRBD1, a call not compared with the DNA. TRBV21-1 is designated a pseudogene. The CDR3 covers 20 residues. The CDR3 loop is CASSKVSMGLRQATNEKLFF. The CDR3 DNA reads as TGTGCCAGCAGCAAAGTTTCTATGGGCCTTCGTCAGGCAACTAATGAAAAACTGTTTTTT.

The V and J genes are TRBV7-7 and TRBJ2-2; TRBD1 matches at 12 bases. The CDR3 totals 15 residues. Germline V CDR1 and CDR2: SSHAT, FNYEAQ (reference sequence). V shed 5 bases, J shed 6 bases, and the junction held 4 bases outside the gene matches. CDR3 sequence (DNA): TGTGCCAGCAGCCCGGGACAGGGGGCGGCCGGGGAGCTGTTTTTT. This translates into CASSPGQGAAGELFF.

The chain couples TRBV27 to TRBJ2-7; 9 bases line up with TRBD2. This CDR3 has 16 amino acids. Germline CDR1 and CDR2: MNHEY and SMNVEV (reference sequence). V lost 6 bases and J lost 1; bases outside the gene matches: 10. CDR3 in amino acids: CASRSRREGLSYEQYF. CDR3 bases: TGTGCCAGCAGGAGCCGGCGGGAGGGACTTTCCTACGAGCAGTACTTC.

V and J are TRBV4-1 and TRBJ2-4, with 9 positions matching TRBD1. From germline, CDR1 is MGHRA and CDR2 YSYEKL. V gave up 5 bases and J gave up 0 bases; unmatched junction bases: 8. This CDR3 has 17 amino acids. DNA for the CDR3: TGCGCCAGCAGCTTTCAGGGACAGGGAACAGCCAAAAACATTCAGTACTTC. This gives the protein CASSFQGQGTAKNIQYF.

The chain is built from TRBV5-5 and TRBJ2-2, with 9 bases lining up with TRBD1. Trimming took 3 bases from V and 6 from J; bases not matched to a gene: 0. Germline V gene sequence: CDR1 SGHKS, CDR2 YYEKEE (reference sequence). This CDR3 has 13 amino acids. CDR3 sequence reads: CASSWDRAGELFF. CDR3 nucleotide sequence: TGTGCCAGCAGCTGGGACAGGGCCGGGGAGCTGTTTTTT.

The CDR3 protein is CATLDGGLAAQYF. As DNA, the CDR3 is TGTGCCACCCTAGACGGGGGACTAGCGGCCCAGTACTTC. The V gene is TRBV25-1, the J gene TRBJ2-5, with 11 bases identical to TRBD2. V dropped 10 bases and J dropped 9; count of bases not matched to a gene: 10. This CDR3 has 13 amino acids. Germline CDR1 and CDR2: MGHDK and SYGVNS.

The chain joins TRBV5-6 to TRBJ2-2, with 7 nucleotides matching TRBD2. The CDR3 extends over 14 amino acids. Per the germline V gene, CDR1 is SGHDT and CDR2 is YYEEEE. Trimming at V came to 3 bases and at J to 9 bases, leaving 8 bases not matched to a gene. The CDR3 sequence is CASSSATSWRELFF. DNA for the CDR3: TGTGCCAGCAGCTCCGCGACTAGCTGGCGGGAGCTGTTTTTT. Together with reference TRBV5-6 and TRBJ2-2, the CDR3 gives the full variable domain: DAGVTQSPTHLIKTRGQQVTLRCSPKSGHDTVSWYQQALGQGPQFIFQYYEEEERQRGNFPDRFSGHQFPNYSSELNVNALLLGDSALYLCASSSATSWRELFFGEGSRLTVL.

The chain uses TRBV18 and TRBJ2-5; D call uncertain. This CDR3 comprises 13 residues. Germline values: CDR1 KGHSH, CDR2 LQKENI. V lost 3 bases and J lost 1, with 6 bases in between. CDR3 protein: CASSPSPQETQYF. In DNA, the CDR3 is TGTGCCAGCTCACCGAGCCCCCAAGAGACCCAGTACTTC.

This clone was counted a few times. The chain carries TRBV20-1 and TRBJ2-1; D is ambiguous. CDR1 is DFQATT and CDR2 is SNEGSKA in the germline V gene (reference sequence). V lost 4 bases and J 5 bases, leaving 6 bases between the germline ends. The CDR3 has 11 residues. The CDR3 is CSAIGHNEQFF. The CDR3, as DNA: TGCAGTGCTATCGGACACAATGAGCAGTTCTTC.